Detailed here is one T cell receptor (beta chain). The CDR3 consists of 15 residues. The germline gives CDR1 KGHSH, CDR2 LQKENI. Trimming cost V 0 bases and J 5 bases, with 10 bases left between them. Execution of the assay was at deep level. Once extracted for a subset, genomic DNA was divided evenly among several immunoSEQ plates. Authors' analysis steps: Filtering differed because ImmunoSEQ produced junction-only sequences that carried no quality scores. Profiled with immunoSEQ multiplex PCR; TCRdb holds only in-frame clones, not every one. That table is the source of V, J and clone size, and D and trimming were worked out from the DNA. Of some 480,000 clones listed, around 79% were seen once; the top ten hold roughly 12%. These data come from a study of shared clonotypes between healthy human individuals.

This receptor was obtained from a woman aged 40 to 50 in good health. Some clones in this sample may be carry-over from other donors' samples. The chain joins TRBV18 to TRBJ2-2; D gene uncertain. Material for sequencing was PBMCs. The CDR3 DNA sequence: TGTGCCAGCTCACCACCGACGGCCCCTACCGGGGAGCTGTTTTTT. Its translation: CASSPPTAPTGELFF.